These 3 T cell receptor beta chains originate from one sample sequenced in a study of OX40 agonist ivuxolimab in advanced cancers. Assay used: immunoSEQ multiplex PCR; TCRdb lists only in-frame clones, some missing. The data show around 74,000 clones, 85% to 90% seen once. The material was CD4+ or CD8+ T cells sorted from blood, obtained in a trial of the OX40 agonist ivuxolimab. These receptor sequences come from an adult with an advanced solid tumor such as melanoma, head and neck, liver or kidney cancer.

The V call is TRBV7-9, the J call TRBJ2-3; TRBD1 matches 8 bases. CDR3 length: 16 amino acids. V trimming: 4 bases; J trimming: 1 base; junction bases outside the gene matches: 7. Germline V gene sequence: CDR1 SEHNR, CDR2 FQNEAQ (reference sequence). The CDR3 DNA is TGTGCCAGCAGCTCCGACAGGGGCGGGGGCACAGATACGCAGTATTTT. Translating gives CASSSDRGGGTDTQYF.

The chain has TRBV27 and TRBJ1-6; 10 bases match TRBD1. The length of the CDR3 is 14 residues. The J segment lost 10 bases and the V segment lost 5 bases, leaving 5 bases of the junction unmatched. In germline, CDR1 is MNHEY, CDR2 SMNVEV (reference sequence). This CDR3 is CASSPGQGWSPLHF. The DNA for the CDR3 is TGTGCCAGCAGTCCGGGACAGGGGTGGTCACCCCTCCACTTT.

The J gene is TRBJ1-1, the V gene TRBV27; no clear D. The length of the CDR3 is 14 residues. The V gene's germline CDR1 is MNHEY and CDR2 SMNVEV (reference sequence). V lost 6 bases and J 2 bases, leaving 13 bases between the germline ends. In DNA, the CDR3 is TGTGCCAGCAGCTACCTCTGGAGTAACACTGAAGCTTTCTTT. It yields the protein CASSYLWSNTEAFF.